These 9 T cell receptor beta chains were all obtained from the same sample, sequenced in a study of OX40 agonist ivuxolimab in advanced cancers. Clones were sequenced by immunoSEQ multiplex PCR, and TCRdb holds only the in-frame ones, with some missing. The repertoire holds some 70,000 clones, around four fifths seen once, with 5.5% to 7% in the top ten. Source: CD4+ or CD8+ T cells sorted from blood, taken in a trial of the OX40 agonist ivuxolimab. These receptors all come from an adult with an advanced solid tumor such as melanoma, head and neck, liver or kidney cancer.

This clone was counted only a few times. J is TRBJ1-1 and V is TRBV6-4, with D unresolved. Looked up from germline, CDR1 is MRHNA and CDR2 is SNTAGT. V gave up 3 bases and J gave up 4 bases, with 9 bases separating them. This CDR3 region has 13 residues. The CDR3: CASSDGQSTEAFF. The CDR3 DNA reads TGTGCCAGCAGTGATGGCCAGAGCACTGAAGCTTTCTTT.

This chain joins TRBV28 and TRBJ2-7, with no clear D. Germline-derived CDR1 and CDR2 are MDHEN and SYDVKM. The CDR3 sequence is 14 residues long. The V end lost 3 bases, the J end lost 5 bases, and 14 bases lay between the germline ends. DNA of the CDR3: TGTGCCAGCAGTTTCGGAAAGATACCTGACGAGCAGTACGTC. Encoded protein: CASSFGKIPDEQYV.

As for this clone: At one end, the junction sequence differs from germline, possibly due to a read error. The identical CDR3 is also encoded by other nucleotide sequences in the sample. The J gene is TRBJ2-1, the V gene TRBV7-8; 9 bases align to TRBD2. The CDR3 consists of 14 residues. The germline CDR1 and CDR2 sequences are SGHVS and FQNEAQ. In DNA, the CDR3 is TGTGCCAGCAGCCTAGCGGGATCCTATAATGAGCAGTTCTTC. Translated, it gives CASSLAGSYNEQFF. Full variable domain (remainder filled in from reference TRBV7-8 and TRBJ2-1): GAGVSQSPRYKVAKRGQDVALRCDPISGHVSLFWYQQALGQGPEFLTYFQNEAQLDKSGLPSDRFFAERPEGSVSTLKIQRTQQEDSAVYLCASSLAGSYNEQFFGPGTRLTVL.

The V call is TRBV7-2, the J call TRBJ1-2, with D perhaps matching TRBD1 (6 bases). The CDR3 runs to 14 residues. In germline, CDR1 is SGHTA, CDR2 FQGNSA. V was trimmed by 5 bases and J by 0 bases, leaving 10 bases between them. The DNA of the CDR3 is TGTGCCAGCAGCGGTAGGGGGACTAACTATGGCTACACCTTC. Protein product: CASSGRGTNYGYTF. Using reference TRBV7-2 and TRBJ1-2 for the parts outside the CDR3, the full variable domain is GAGVSQSPSNKVTEKGKDVELRCDPISGHTALYWYRQSLGQGLEFLIYFQGNSAPDKSGLPSDRFSAERTGGSVSTLTIQRTQQEDSAVYLCASSGRGTNYGYTFGSGTRLTVV.

This chain uses TRBV29-1 with TRBJ2-5, with 7 bases that match TRBD2. The CDR3 is made up of 15 amino acids. CDR1 SQVTM and CDR2 ANQGSEA come from the germline V gene. Losses at the gene ends were 7 bases for V and 2 bases for J; bases not matched to a gene: 13. DNA of the CDR3: TGCAGCGCCCGTAGGGGCGGGGGAAAACAAGAGACCCAGTACTTC. Translated, it gives CSARRGGGKQETQYF.

This clone was counted once. V is TRBV9 and J is TRBJ2-3, with D tentatively TRBD1 or TRBD2 (6 bases each). The CDR3 has 16 amino acids. Germline CDR1 and CDR2: SGDLS and YYNGEE. V lost 0 bases and J 6 bases, leaving 17 bases between the germline ends. CDR3 sequence: CASSVGRGGLADTQYF. In DNA, the CDR3 is TGTGCCAGCAGCGTAGGGCGTGGGGGGCTAGCGGATACGCAGTATTTT. Supplemented by reference TRBV9 and TRBJ2-3, the full variable domain reads DSGVTQTPKHLITATGQRVTLRCSPRSGDLSVYWYQQSLDQGLQFLIQYYNGEERAKGNILERFSAQQFPDLHSELNLSSLELGDSALYFCASSVGRGGLADTQYFGPGTRLTVL.

This clone was seen once. The chain links TRBV28 to TRBJ1-5; no firm D call. This CDR3 is built from 16 residues. The V and J ends lost 5 bases and 0 bases respectively, with 14 bases between them. Germline V lookup: CDR1 MDHEN, CDR2 SYDVKM. CDR3 protein: CASSLISTHSNQPQHF. For the CDR3, the DNA is TGTGCCAGCAGTCTAATATCGACCCATAGCAATCAGCCCCAGCATTTT. Based on the CDR3 plus reference TRBV28 and TRBJ1-5, the full variable domain is DVKVTQSSRYLVKRTGEKVFLECVQDMDHENMFWYRQDPGLGLRLIYFSYDVKMKEKGDIPEGYSVSREKKERFSLILESASTNQTSMYLCASSLISTHSNQPQHFGDGTRLSIL.

The V and J genes are TRBV7-9 and TRBJ2-1; 7 positions agree with TRBD2. The CDR3 contains 16 residues. J was trimmed by 5 bases and V by 5 bases; bases with no gene match: 12. Germline V gene data show CDR1 as SEHNR and CDR2 as FQNEAQ (reference sequence). Here the CDR3 DNA reads TGTGCCAGCAGCGCCTACCGGGACTACGCTAACAATGAGCAGTTCTTC. This sequence encodes CASSAYRDYANNEQFF.

In its sample, this clone was seen a few times. The V and J genes are TRBV11-2 and TRBJ1-6; 9 nucleotides match TRBD1. CDR1 is SGHAT and CDR2 is FQNNGV in the germline V gene. V gave up 5 bases and J gave up 7 bases; unmatched junction bases: 3. This CDR3 has 14 residues. CDR3 nucleotides: TGTGCCAGCAGCCAGGGACAGGGAAATTCACCCCTCCACTTT. It codes for CASSQGQGNSPLHF.